This paragraph reports one T cell receptor (beta chain). Its recognized antigen is unknown. These data are taken from a study of CXCR3-negative and CXCR3-positive naive CD8 T cells (dated by TCRdb to between 2017 and 2020). Notes on the research overall: In total, about 140 million TRB reads were obtained, or roughly 1.5 +/- 0.3 million reads per library. Diversity and physicochemical repertoire analyses covered eleven to twelve donors pooled from two independent experiments. For the TRBV-TRBJ cluster analysis, the naive subsets came from roughly 5 donors, while the memory cells came from 3 donors. Study-wide findings and limitations: Because CXCR3 expression was partially decreased after cryopreservation, freshly isolated PBMCs were used for most assays. Because surface CD5, which is linked to self-reactivity in mice, was comparable between the naive subsets, TCR interaction strength was also inferred from the physicochemical properties of TRB CDR3s. Comparably high repertoire diversity was found in both naive subsets, whereas much lower repertoire diversity was found in memory CD8+ T cells. Naive CXCR3-negative and CXCR3-positive cells from the same donor showed similar TRBV-TRBJ usage, whereas memory cells showed distinct patterns.

These reads were obtained on a NextSeq 550. The Human TCR Profiling Kit (MiLaboratory) was used to make UMI-labeled 5' RACE TRB cDNA libraries. The full amount of extracted RNA was used for cDNA synthesis, and the full amount of resulting cDNA was used for PCR amplification. The libraries were made side by side, with each library going through the same number of PCR cycles. The study's processing was this. With a requirement of at least two reads per UMI, MIGEC and MiXCR extracted about 50,000 +/- 10,000 unique UMI-labeled TRB cDNA molecules per library. On average, roughly 40,000 +/- 10,000 functional in-frame TRB CDR3 nucleotide clonotypes lacking stop codons were found per library. After downsampling to 5000 UMI-labeled TRB molecules per sample, diversity metrics, including normalized Shannon-Wiener and Chao1, were computed in VDJtools. Clonotype-size-weighted physicochemical properties of the central five CDR3 residues (interaction energy, strength, volume and Kidera factor 4) were computed in VDJtools. Once TCRdb had reprocessed the reads, it stored one entry per CDR3 protein sequence and supplied no DNA. TCRdb, rather than the study authors, made the V and J calls. In this sample's table one finds 45,000 to 60,000 distinct CDR3 sequences. In total, the top ten clones hold 20% to 25% of the sample.

For each CD8+ T cell subset, flow sorting was done in triplicate, and about 300,000 cells per subset went directly into RLT lysis buffer. Standard density gradient centrifugation was used to isolate peripheral blood mononuclear cells from buffy coats. Total RNA was extracted from sorted cells with an RNeasy Mini Kit. The CDR3 sequence holds 15 residues, the cysteine and phenylalanine included. The protein alone is recorded here. CDR1 and CDR2 were assigned from the germline V gene (reference sequence) as DFQATT and SNEGSKA. This receptor was identified in a human donor in good health. Some clones in this sample may be carry-over from other donors' samples. Specimen: memory CD8+ T cells from blood. Read against the paper, the sample's cell subset or site label means: conventional CD8+ memory T cells (TMEM), sorted as controls. The chain employs TRBV20-1 and TRBJ1-1; TCRdb calls TRBD1, which cannot be checked without DNA. This receptor has the CDR3 CSARDIRGVNTEAFF.